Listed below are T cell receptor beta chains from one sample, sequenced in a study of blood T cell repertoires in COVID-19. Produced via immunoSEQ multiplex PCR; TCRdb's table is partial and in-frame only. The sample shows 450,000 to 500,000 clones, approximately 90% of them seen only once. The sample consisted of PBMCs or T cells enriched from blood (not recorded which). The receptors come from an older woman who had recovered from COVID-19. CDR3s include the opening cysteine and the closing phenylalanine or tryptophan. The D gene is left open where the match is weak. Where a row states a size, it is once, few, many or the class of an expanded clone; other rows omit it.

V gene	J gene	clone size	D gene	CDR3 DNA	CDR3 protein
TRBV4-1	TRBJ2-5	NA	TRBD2	TGCGCCAGCAGCCAAGTGGGAACTAGCGGGGGGGCAGTGGAGACCCAGTACTTC	CASSQVGTSGGAVETQYF
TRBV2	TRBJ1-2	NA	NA	TGTGCCAGCAGTGAGGAGGTAATTAACTATGGCTACACCTTC	CASSEEVINYGYTF
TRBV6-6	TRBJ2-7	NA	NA	TGTGCCAGCAGTTACGGTCAGGCAGGCTACGAGCAGTACTTC	CASSYGQAGYEQYF
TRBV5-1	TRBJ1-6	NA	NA	TGCGCCAGCAGCTTGACTGCCTCCCCGGGGAGCTCCTATAATTCACCCCTCCACTTT	CASSLTASPGSSYNSPLHF
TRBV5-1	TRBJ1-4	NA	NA	TGCGCCAGCAGGGGGGCGATGGAAGAAAAACTGTTTTTT	CASRGAMEEKLFF
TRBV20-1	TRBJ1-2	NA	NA	TGCAGTGCTAGCACTTTACGGGGCTACACCTTC	CSASTLRGYTF
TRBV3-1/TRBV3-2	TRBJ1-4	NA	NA	TGTGCCAGCAGCTTCGGACAGCGTGAAAAACTGTTTTTT	CASSFGQREKLFF
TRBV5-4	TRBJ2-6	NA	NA	TGTGCCAGCAGCCTGGGCCAGGCCAAAACTTCCTCTGGGGCCAACGTCCTGACTTTC	CASSLGQAKTSSGANVLTF
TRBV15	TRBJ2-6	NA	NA	TGTGCCACCAGCGGCAGGAGGGGTTCCTCTGGGGCCAACGTCCTGACTTTC	CATSGRRGSSGANVLTF
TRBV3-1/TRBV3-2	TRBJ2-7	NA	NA	TGTGCCAGCAGCCGGAAACTAGCCACCTACGAGCAGTACTTC	CASSRKLATYEQYF
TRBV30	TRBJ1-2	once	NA	TGTGCCTGGAGTGTGAAAGGGGCAGGTGGCTACACCTTC	CAWSVKGAGGYTF
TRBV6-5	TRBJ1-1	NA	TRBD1	TGTGCCAGCAGTAAGGGGGACAGGAACACTGAAGCTTTCTTT	CASSKGDRNTEAFF
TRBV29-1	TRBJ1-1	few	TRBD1	TGCAGCGTTGTGGGACAGGGAGCTTTCTTT	CSVVGQGAFF
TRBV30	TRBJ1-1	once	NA	TGTGCCTGGAGGAGAGGGATCACTGAAGCTTTCTTT	CAWRRGITEAFF
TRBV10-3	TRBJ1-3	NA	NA	TGTGCCATCAGTGAGAGCGCAGGAAACACCATATATTTT	CAISESAGNTIYF
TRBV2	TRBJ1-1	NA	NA	TGTGCCAGCAGCCCACAGGTTTGGGGAGAAGCTTTCTTT	CASSPQVWGEAFF
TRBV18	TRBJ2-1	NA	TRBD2	TGTGCCAGCTCACAGAAGCTAGCGGGGGTCTACAATGAGCAGTTCTTC	CASSQKLAGVYNEQFF
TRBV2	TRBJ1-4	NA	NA	TGTGCCAGCAGTGGGTTGGGGGGTGCAACTAATGAAAAACTGTTTTTT	CASSGLGGATNEKLFF
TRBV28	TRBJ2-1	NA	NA	TGTGCCAGCAGACCTAAGCGGGTTAGCTCCTACAATGAGCAGTTCTTC	CASRPKRVSSYNEQFF
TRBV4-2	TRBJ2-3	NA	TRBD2	TGTGCCAGCAGCCAAGAAATTCGGCTAGCGGGGGGGCTCGCAGATACGCAGTATTTT	CASSQEIRLAGGLADTQYF
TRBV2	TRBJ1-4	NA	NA	TGTGCCAGCAGCCGCGACAGAGGAGAAAAACTGTTTTTT	CASSRDRGEKLFF
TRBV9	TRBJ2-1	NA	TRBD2	TGTGCCAGCAGCGTCTTAGCGGGGGGCTCCTACAATGAGCAGTTCTTC	CASSVLAGGSYNEQFF
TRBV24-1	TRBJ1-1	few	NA	TGTGCCACCAGTGATTTGCATTGCAGGGTGGACACTGAAGCTTTCTTT	CATSDLHCRVDTEAFF
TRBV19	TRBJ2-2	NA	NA	TGTGCCAGTAGTATAGACAGGTCCGGGGAGCTGTTTTTT	CASSIDRSGELFF
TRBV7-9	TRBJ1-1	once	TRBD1	TGTGCCAGCAGCCCAGACAGGGCGTCGAACACTGAAGCTTTCTTT	CASSPDRASNTEAFF
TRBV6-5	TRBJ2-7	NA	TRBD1	TGTGCCAGCAGTATCACCGGGACAGGGGCCGAGCAGTACTTC	CASSITGTGAEQYF
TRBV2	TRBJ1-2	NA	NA	TGTGCCAGCGGCGACTCCAACTATGGCTACACCTTC	CASGDSNYGYTF
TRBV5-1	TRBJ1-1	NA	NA	TGCGCCAGCACCCCTCAGGGGATGGCTGAAGCTTTCTTT	CASTPQGMAEAFF
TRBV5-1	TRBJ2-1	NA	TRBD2	TGCGCCAGCAGTTTCTCTAGCGGGGGTCCGTACAATGAGCAGTTCTTC	CASSFSSGGPYNEQFF
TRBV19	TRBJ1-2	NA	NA	TGTGCCAGTAGGTCACAGGGTAGAGATGGCTACACCTTC	CASRSQGRDGYTF
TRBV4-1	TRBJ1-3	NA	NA	TGCGCCAGCAGCCTCCTGTCCCTAGGTTTCTCTGGAAACACCATATATTTT	CASSLLSLGFSGNTIYF
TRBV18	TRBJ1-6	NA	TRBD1	TGTGCCAGCTCACCCGGACAGGGGGGCTATAATTCACCCCTCCACTTT	CASSPGQGGYNSPLHF
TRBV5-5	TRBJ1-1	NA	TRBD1	TGTGCCAGCAGCTTGCAACCGGGACAGGGGGGCACTGAAGCTTTCTTT	CASSLQPGQGGTEAFF
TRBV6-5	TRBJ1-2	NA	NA	TGTGCCAGCAGGCCAGACAGAAAGAATGGCTACACCTTC	CASRPDRKNGYTF
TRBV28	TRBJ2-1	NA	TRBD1	TGTGCCAGCCGGGACAGGGACTACAATGAGCAGTTCTTC	CASRDRDYNEQFF
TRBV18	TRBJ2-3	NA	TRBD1	TGTGCCAGCTCACCCTTTGCTAGGACAGGGAAGAGCACAGATACGCAGTATTTT	CASSPFARTGKSTDTQYF
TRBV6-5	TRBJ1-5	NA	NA	TGTGCCAGCAGTTATTCCAGAAATCAGCCCCAGCATTTT	CASSYSRNQPQHF
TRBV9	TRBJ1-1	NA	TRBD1	TGTGCCAGCAGCGTAGGAGGACAGGGGTCTGAAGCTTTCTTT	CASSVGGQGSEAFF
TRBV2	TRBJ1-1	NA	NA	TGTGCCAGCATTGACAGTTACATGAACACTGAAGCTTTCTTT	CASIDSYMNTEAFF
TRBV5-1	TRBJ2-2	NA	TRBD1	TGCGCCAGCAGCTGGCGCGTTTTAGTCGGGACAGGGAACACCGGGGAGCTGTTTTTT	CASSWRVLVGTGNTGELFF
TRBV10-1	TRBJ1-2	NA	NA	TGCGCCAGCAGTGAGTCATCCGAGGCAGGGCTTAGCTATGGCTACACCTTC	CASSESSEAGLSYGYTF
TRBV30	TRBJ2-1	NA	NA	TGTGCCTGGAGTGTTTTAGCGAATGAGCAGTTCTTC	CAWSVLANEQFF
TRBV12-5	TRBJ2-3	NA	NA	TGTGCTAGTGGTTTGGCTACCCAGGGGAGAACAGATACGCAGTATTTT	CASGLATQGRTDTQYF
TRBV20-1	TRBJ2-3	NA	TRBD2	TGCAGTGCTATCACTAGCGGGGCGCAGTATTTT	CSAITSGAQYF
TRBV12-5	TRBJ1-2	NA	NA	TGTGCTAGTGGTTTGGAACGGTCCGGGATCTACACCTTC	CASGLERSGIYTF
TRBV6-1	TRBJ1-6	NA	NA	TGTGCCAGCAGTCAAGCCAGGGGTGGCAATTCACCCCTCCACTTT	CASSQARGGNSPLHF
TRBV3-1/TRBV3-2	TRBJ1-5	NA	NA	TGTGCCAGCGGAACAGGGTATAGCAATCAGCCCCAGCATTTT	CASGTGYSNQPQHF
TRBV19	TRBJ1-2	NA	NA	TGTGCCAGTAGTCTTAGGGGCGGAATTTCCTTTGGCTACACCTTC	CASSLRGGISFGYTF
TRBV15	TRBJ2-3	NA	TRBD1	TGTGCCACAGAAGGGGGCTTTGGGACAGATACGCAGTATTTT	CATEGGFGTDTQYF
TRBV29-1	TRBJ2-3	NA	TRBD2	TGCAGCGTTGCCGGGGGGGATCGGGGCACAGATACGCAGTATTTT	CSVAGGDRGTDTQYF